This T cell receptor beta chain was obtained from a study of beta chain features in type 1 diabetes. Looking at the study overall: Age and gender were similar between patients and healthy donors, as were cell yields. Findings of the study overall: The naive, central memory and Treg TCRB repertoires showed an apparent similarity that was greater among patients than among healthy donors.

On this clone itself: What it binds is not known.

Germline-derived CDR1 and CDR2 are SGHTA and FQGNSA. The CDR3 has 16 residues. The V end lost 3 bases, the J end lost 4 bases, and 17 bases lay between the germline ends. Expressed TCRB transcripts were sequenced because the entire RNA isolate underwent reverse transcription. TCRdb's table, derived via immunoSEQ multiplex PCR, lists solely in-frame clones and lacks some. The sample yields a few hundred thousand clones, more than 13% seen once. Researchers reported sorting CD4+ naive, central memory, regulatory and stem cell-like memory cells via CD45RO/CCR7/CD25/CD127/CD95/CD27. The chain uses TRBV7-2 and TRBJ2-3; maybe TRBD2 (6 bases). The origin of this receptor is a woman between 18 and 29 years old in good health. Sample: naive CD4+ T cells from blood. The CDR3 DNA reads as TGTGCCAGCAGCTTGGGCTCAGCGGGTGCTGCAGATACGCAGTATTTT. The encoded protein is CASSLGSAGAADTQYF.